The 19 T cell receptor beta chains presented below share a single source sample, sequenced in a study of blood T cell repertoires in COVID-19. Here immunoSEQ multiplex PCR was the method, and the copy in TCRdb shows in-frame clones only, minus some. The sample lists about 42,000 clones, over 60% seen once, with around 30% in the top ten. The sample consisted of peripheral blood. The receptor set was obtained from a woman aged 65 to 85 with acute or convalescent COVID-19.

Details on this clone: At one end the junction does not follow the germline gene, possibly because of a read error. The V gene is TRBV19, the J gene TRBJ1-1; TRBD1 agrees at 7 bases. The CDR3 length is 14 residues. The germline gives CDR1 LNHDA, CDR2 SQIVND (reference sequence). CDR3 loop: CASSVDRVGTEAFF. The CDR3 DNA reads as TGTGCCAGTAGTGTAGACAGGGTAGGCACTGAAGCTTTCTTT.

The chain recombines TRBV18 with TRBJ2-7, with 12 bases lining up with TRBD1. V lost 5 bases and J lost 3; bases outside the gene matches: 5. CDR1 is KGHSH, CDR2 LQKENI, per germline. The length of the CDR3 is 15 residues. CDR3 bases: TGTGCCAGCTCATCGGGACAGGGGGCTATCTACGAGCAGTACTTC. Its protein is CASSSGQGAIYEQYF.

J is TRBJ2-2 and V is TRBV2; 8 bases line up with TRBD1. Unmatched junction bases numbered 7, after V lost 6 bases and J lost 4 bases. The CDR3 runs 15 residues. CDR1 and CDR2 (germline): SNHLY, FYNNEI. CDR3: CASRRTGWFTGELFF. DNA for the CDR3: TGTGCCAGCAGAAGGACAGGGTGGTTCACCGGGGAGCTGTTTTTT.

The V call is TRBV7-3, the J call TRBJ2-7; possibly TRBD1 for D (6 bases). V gave up 4 bases and J gave up 6 bases, with 13 bases separating them. The CDR3 is 13 amino acids. Germline values: CDR1 SGHTA, CDR2 FQGTGA. CDR3 in DNA: TGTGCCAGCAGCTCCGGTGGCAGGGGCGAGCAGTACTTC. Translated: CASSSGGRGEQYF. Variable domain in full (rest from reference TRBV7-3 and TRBJ2-7): GAGVSQTPSNKVTEKGKYVELRCDPISGHTALYWYRQSLGQGPEFLIYFQGTGAADDSGLPNDRFFAVRPEGSVSTLKIQRTERGDSAVYLCASSSGGRGEQYFGPGTRLTVT.

The rearrangement links TRBV9 to TRBJ2-3; no reliable D call. CDR1 is SGDLS, CDR2 YYNGEE, per germline. V shed 3 bases and J shed 1 base, with 12 bases lying between them. The CDR3 runs to 15 residues. CDR3 sequence reads: CASSAPLVGTDTQYF. CDR3 DNA: TGTGCCAGCAGCGCCCCCCTAGTGGGCACAGATACGCAGTATTTT.

The V gene is TRBV28, the J gene TRBJ1-1; D unresolved. Germline-derived CDR1 and CDR2 are MDHEN and SYDVKM. Trimming left V 5 bases short and J 1 base short, with 8 bases between. The CDR3 has 13 residues. In DNA, the CDR3 is TGTGCCAGCAGTGTACATTGGAACACTGAAGCTTTCTTT. Translating gives CASSVHWNTEAFF.

There are a few counts of this clone. This chain uses TRBV10-1 with TRBJ1-1; a weak D match, TRBD1 (6 bases). This CDR3 has 13 amino acids. Germline CDR1 WNHNN, CDR2 SYGVQD (reference sequence). The V gene lost 6 bases and the J gene lost 0 bases, with 8 bases spanning the gap. CDR3 in DNA: TGCGCCAGCAGGGCAGGGGTGAACACTGAAGCTTTCTTT. Protein: CASRAGVNTEAFF.

The chain has TRBV2 and TRBJ1-6, with TRBD1 identical over 10 bases. This CDR3 has 13 residues. With 8 bases clipped from V and 7 bases from J, the junction kept 2 bases outside the gene matches. The germline V gene encodes CDR1 SNHLY and CDR2 FYNNEI. Here the CDR3 reads CASVGQGNSPLHF. The DNA for the CDR3 is TGTGCCAGCGTGGGACAGGGGAATTCACCCCTCCACTTT. Complete variable domain (other parts from reference TRBV2 and TRBJ1-6): EPEVTQTPSHQVTQMGQEVILRCVPISNHLYFYWYRQILGQKVEFLVSFYNNEISEKSEIFDDQFSVERPDGSNFTLKIRSTKLEDSAMYFCASVGQGNSPLHFGNGTRLTVT.

The gene calls are TRBV6-5 and TRBJ1-6; tentatively, D is TRBD1 (6 bases). Per germline, CDR1 MNHEY and CDR2 SVGAGI. Trimming stripped 0 bases from V and 10 bases from J, with 16 bases between. This CDR3 comprises 16 residues. The CDR3 DNA reads TGTGCCAGCAGTTACTCGTTTCTGGGGGCAGGATCACCCCTCCACTTT. As protein: CASSYSFLGAGSPLHF.

DNA of the CDR3: TGTGCCAGCATGGAGTGGATATATAGCAATGAGCAGTTCTTC. It codes for CASMEWIYSNEQFF. The genes are TRBV6-5 and TRBJ2-1; D gene unclear. There are 14 residues in the CDR3. The V end was cut by 7 bases, the J end by 6 bases, with 16 bases between. CDR1 and CDR2 (germline): MNHEY, SVGAGI.

This clone was seen only a few times. The chain couples TRBV28 to TRBJ1-4; TRBD1 might be the D (5 bases). The V and J ends lost 6 bases and 0 bases respectively, with 29 bases between them. The CDR3 runs 21 residues. Germline CDR1 MDHEN, CDR2 SYDVKM. CDR3 residues: CASSPRQSKTPRLATNEKLFF. The CDR3 DNA is TGTGCCAGCAGCCCCAGACAGAGCAAGACCCCCCGACTTGCAACTAATGAAAAACTGTTTTTT.

This chain connects TRBV7-9 to TRBJ2-2, with TRBD1 matching over 7 bases. Germline V lookup: CDR1 SEHNR, CDR2 FQNEAQ (reference sequence). V was clipped by 5 bases and J by 2 bases; unmatched bases: 11. The CDR3 loop spans 17 amino acids. The CDR3 DNA sequence: TGTGCCAGCAGCATCCGACAGGGAGTTATCAACACCGGGGAGCTGTTTTTT. Encoded protein: CASSIRQGVINTGELFF. Based on the CDR3 plus reference TRBV7-9 and TRBJ2-2, the full variable domain is DTGVSQNPRHKITKRGQNVTFRCDPISEHNRLYWYRQTLGQGPEFLTYFQNEAQLEKSRLLSDRFSAERPKGSFSTLEIQRTEQGDSAMYLCASSIRQGVINTGELFFGEGSRLTVL.

This clone was seen only once. The gene calls are TRBV2 and TRBJ2-1; possibly TRBD1 for D (5 bases). V lost 1 base, J lost 4 bases, and 14 bases lay in between. Germline CDR1 is SNHLY and CDR2 is FYNNEI. This CDR3 contains 16 residues. Here the CDR3 DNA reads TGTGCCAGCAGTGAAGGTTGGTGGCAGGGATACAATGAGCAGTTCTTC. Residues: CASSEGWWQGYNEQFF.

This chain uses TRBV7-3 with TRBJ2-1; D is possibly TRBD2 (5 bases). This CDR3 is 12 amino acids long. Per germline, CDR1 SGHTA and CDR2 FQGTGA. V was shortened by 1 base and J by 16 bases, with 14 bases between the two germline ends. CDR3 amino acids: CASSLRRPSGFF. Written as DNA, the CDR3 is TGTGCCAGCAGCTTAAGGCGCCCAAGCGGTTTCTTC.

This clone was counted many times. The chain employs TRBV7-9 and TRBJ1-2; unclear D gene. The CDR3 is 14 residues long. Trimming shortened V by 1 base and J by 8 bases, and 14 bases separated the two germline ends. CDR1 is SEHNR, CDR2 FQNEAQ, per germline (reference sequence). CDR3 protein: CASSLGSGGLGYTF. The DNA of the CDR3 is TGTGCCAGCAGCTTAGGGTCCGGAGGGCTGGGCTACACCTTC.

The V gene is TRBV7-2, the J gene TRBJ2-5; 11 bases match TRBD1. Per germline, CDR1 SGHTA and CDR2 FQGNSA. Unmatched junction bases numbered 8, after V lost 5 bases and J lost 6 bases. This CDR3 comprises 15 residues. DNA for the CDR3: TGTGCCAGCAGCCCCGGGACAGGGGGTTGGAAGACCCAGTACTTC. Protein: CASSPGTGGWKTQYF.

This clone was seen just once. The V gene is TRBV29-1, the J gene TRBJ2-3; TRBD2 matches at 7 bases. The V segment lost 7 bases and the J segment 1 base; nucleotides outside the gene matches: 17. The V gene's germline CDR1 is SQVTM and CDR2 ANQGSEA. This CDR3 region has 17 residues. The CDR3 sequence: CSAPRGVTGWGTDTQYF. The CDR3 DNA is TGCAGCGCTCCACGGGGGGTTACGGGTTGGGGCACAGATACGCAGTATTTT.

This chain connects TRBV3-1 (or the pseudogene TRBV3-2) to TRBJ2-3; 8 bases align to TRBD2. Germline V gene lookup returns CDR1 LGHDT and CDR2 YNNKEL (reference sequence). V gave up 0 bases and J gave up 0 bases; unmatched junction bases: 14. The length of the CDR3 is 20 residues. The CDR3 protein is CASSQEDPGGQGWSTDTQYF. In DNA form, the CDR3 reads TGTGCCAGCAGCCAAGAAGACCCGGGAGGGCAAGGGTGGAGCACAGATACGCAGTATTTT.

The rearrangement links TRBV30 to TRBJ1-4; 9 positions agree with TRBD1. This CDR3 contains 13 residues. Germline CDR1 reads GTSNPN; CDR2 reads SVGIG (reference sequence). With V trimmed by 5 bases and J by 6 bases, 4 bases remained unmatched. CDR3 nucleotide sequence: TGTGCCTGGGAAAGGGACAGGGATGAAAAACTGTTTTTT. This encodes CAWERDRDEKLFF. Full variable domain (outside the CDR3, taken from reference TRBV30 and TRBJ1-4): SQTIHQWPATLVQPVGSPLSLECTVEGTSNPNLYWYRQAAGRGLQLLFYSVGIGQISSEVPQNLSASRPQDRQFILSSKKLLLSDSGFYLCAWERDRDEKLFFGSGTQLSVL.